This is a list of T cell receptor beta chains from one sample in a study of beta chain features in type 1 diabetes. The table came from immunoSEQ multiplex PCR; TCRdb's copy has only in-frame clones and leaves some out. The profile shows around 130,000 clones, around 10% of them singletons. The sequenced sample was central memory CD4+ T cells from blood. The source of these receptors is a man aged 30 to 39 with type 1 diabetes. Both conserved end residues are part of each CDR3. Each record gives: V gene, CDR3 protein.

V: TRBV28
CDR3: CASSWRGTDTQYF

V: TRBV30
CDR3: CAWSRGNEKLFF

V: TRBV7-9
CDR3: CASSLLEETQYF

V: TRBV2
CDR3: CASSEILDTGELFF

V: TRBV6-5
CDR3: CASSLDREGQPQHF

V: TRBV2
CDR3: CASSKEKDRDTF

V: TRBV5-1
CDR3: CASSPGEGREKLFF

V: TRBV5-4
CDR3: CASSYSSGVGVTEAFF

V: TRBV7-9
CDR3: CASRQQGNTDTQYF

V: TRBV5-1
CDR3: CASSLDNSGDEQFF

V: TRBV15
CDR3: CATRLEGGLHEQFF

V: TRBV29-1
CDR3: CSVAGQGTQYF

V: TRBV11-2
CDR3: CASSQGHSNTEAFF

V: TRBV5-1
CDR3: CASSTRTGGMAEAFF

V: TRBV5-1
CDR3: CASSTQTSGAYNEQFF

V: TRBV2
CDR3: CASSDGSLSGQPQHF

V: TRBV10-3
CDR3: CAISELQGAKEQYF

V: TRBV29-1
CDR3: CSVDKDRGGAGGYTF

V: TRBV30
CDR3: CAWTSLAGGMSEQYF

V: TRBV5-1
CDR3: CASSLQGTNTEAFF

V: TRBV7-2
CDR3: CASSGGRGQETQYF

V: TRBV7-2
CDR3: CASSLVGGATKTQYF

V: TRBV6-5
CDR3: CASTLGAGVYYEQYF

V: TRBV7-6
CDR3: CASSLQGYNEQFF

V: TRBV7-3
CDR3: CASSPVGVGTGELFF

V: TRBV7-2
CDR3: CASSPSGGAYEQYF

V: TRBV7-2
CDR3: CASSLANTPGDGYTF

V: TRBV2
CDR3: CASTKMGLADQETQYF

V: TRBV5-4
CDR3: CASRRTSGGSETQYF

V: TRBV4-3
CDR3: CASSQGTGRVTRETQYF

V: TRBV7-9
CDR3: CASSLDGGMNQPQHF

V: TRBV11-2
CDR3: CASSRTGMNTEAFF

V: TRBV7-9
CDR3: CASSLQSTGSYEQYF

V: TRBV11-2
CDR3: CASSAEFLEQFF

V: TRBV4-2
CDR3: CASSFQTGTYEQYF

V: TRBV28
CDR3: CASSPPRQGTQYF

V: TRBV5-4
CDR3: CASSQQETQYF

V: TRBV5-6
CDR3: CASSLFGQSQETQYF

V: TRBV5-4
CDR3: CASTAGTSARDEQYF

V: TRBV7-9
CDR3: CASSTVAEQYF